The 16 T cell receptor beta chains given below trace back to one sample, sequenced in a study of regulatory T cells in long-lasting Graves disease. CDR3-region Arm-PCR and iRepertoire HTBI primers produced the TCR beta libraries. TCRdb used MiXCR to reprocess the multiplex PCR reads, holding one entry per CDR3 protein. This repertoire shows 300,000 to 350,000 distinct CDR3 sequences, around a fifth found once; its top ten account for roughly 29%. Specified time point: persistent/refractory GD, antithyroid drugs over 5 years with positive TRAb. After RNA was extracted from PBMCs, the TCR library was made from it. The material was peripheral blood mononuclear cells (PBMCs), obtained when the disease was refractory, from a patient treated with antithyroid drugs. The receptor set was obtained from a female donor with Graves disease.

This clonotype has ten or more counts. The J gene is TRBJ2-7, the V gene TRBV5-1; perhaps TRBD1 as D (6 bases). Germline-derived CDR1 and CDR2 are SGHRS and YFSETQ. The CDR3 runs 15 residues. Trimming removed 0 bases at V and 5 bases at J, with 15 bases between. DNA for the CDR3: TGCGCCAGCAGCTTGGTTACAGGGAAAGCGGACGAGCAGTACTTC. Translation gives CASSLVTGKADEQYF.

Ten or more counts support this clonotype. J is TRBJ2-5 and V is TRBV20-1; D is perhaps TRBD1 (6 bases). Per germline, CDR1 DFQATT and CDR2 SNEGSKA (reference sequence). V gave up 6 bases and J gave up 0 bases, with 11 bases separating them. This CDR3 is built from 13 residues. The CDR3 reads CSATGQNQETQYF. The CDR3 DNA sequence: TGCAGTGCCACCGGACAGAACCAAGAGACCCAGTACTTC.

V gene TRBV20-1 combines with J gene TRBJ2-6; the D is unclear. CDR1 DFQATT and CDR2 SNEGSKA come from the germline V gene (reference sequence). The V end was cut by 5 bases, the J end by 2 bases, with 4 bases between. The CDR3 sequence is 12 residues long. CDR3 sequence reads: CSAGAGANVLTF. The DNA for the CDR3 is TGCAGTGCTGGGGCTGGGGCCAACGTCCTGACTTTC.

The sample holds many counts of this clonotype. V is TRBV7-2 and J is TRBJ1-5; TRBD1 aligns across 8 bases. This CDR3 has 16 residues. J lost 3 bases, V lost 3 bases, and 7 bases had no gene match. The germline V gene has CDR1 SGHTA and CDR2 FQGNSA. The CDR3 nucleotides read TGTGCCAGCAGCTTGCTGACAGGGGTCAACAATCAGCCCCAGCATTTT. Protein: CASSLLTGVNNQPQHF.

Here the CDR3 DNA reads TGTGCCAGTAGTATCAGGGGGCCTTTGGACATTCAGTACTTC. It yields the protein CASSIRGPLDIQYF. This chain connects TRBV19 to TRBJ2-4; 8 nucleotides align to TRBD1. This CDR3 is built from 14 residues. Germline values: CDR1 LNHDA, CDR2 SQIVND (reference sequence). Losses at the gene ends were 3 bases for V and 8 bases for J; bases not matched to a gene: 6.

This clonotype appeared many times. The gene calls are TRBV25-1 and TRBJ1-2; maybe TRBD1 (6 bases). The germline gives CDR1 MGHDK, CDR2 SYGVNS. This CDR3 has 15 amino acids. The V gene lost 0 bases and the J gene lost 1 base, with 9 bases spanning the gap. CDR3 in amino acids: CASSEYADSNYGYTF. Written as DNA, the CDR3 is TGTGCCAGCAGTGAATATGCGGACAGTAACTATGGCTACACCTTC.

In DNA, the CDR3 is TGTGCCAGCAGTGTAGCACTAGCGACTAGCACAGATACGCAGTATTTT. Translated, it gives CASSVALATSTDTQYF. The V call is TRBV2, the J call TRBJ2-3; TRBD2 matches 7 bases. The CDR3 has 16 residues. The junction had 7 bases not matched to a gene; V was cut back by 4 bases and J by 0 bases. Germline CDR1 is SNHLY and CDR2 is FYNNEI.

This clonotype came up many times. The chain has TRBV30 and TRBJ1-2, with D uncertain. Germline CDR1 and CDR2: GTSNPN and SVGIG (reference sequence). The V and J ends lost 2 bases and 2 bases respectively, with 6 bases between them. The length of the CDR3 is 12 residues. CDR3 bases: TGTGCCTGGAGTCCAGAAAACTATGGCTACACCTTC. It codes for CAWSPENYGYTF.

Concerning this clonotype: With a much larger clone just one base away, this may be a read error. The chain recombines TRBV2 with TRBJ1-5, with D possibly being TRBD1 (6 bases). V dropped 6 bases and J dropped 7 bases, with 25 bases sitting between them. There are 17 residues in the CDR3. CDR1 SNHLY and CDR2 FYNNEI come from the germline V gene. The CDR3 protein is CASSPGGTGAGWQPQHF. CDR3 in DNA: TGTGCCAGCAGCCCTGGCGGGACGGGGGCCGGATGGCAGCCCCAGCATTTT.

This clonotype was seen ten or more times. The chain is built from TRBV6-5 and TRBJ2-5, with D unclear. Trimming stripped 4 bases from V and 7 bases from J, with 7 bases between. Germline lookup yields CDR1 MNHEY and CDR2 SVGAGI. This CDR3 region has 11 residues. CDR3 coding DNA: TGTGCCAGCAGTTCCATTGGGACCCAGTACTTC. Translating it yields CASSSIGTQYF.

This clonotype has a count of ten or more. V gene TRBV28 combines with J gene TRBJ2-7; D remains unclear. There are 11 residues in the CDR3. The V and J ends lost 1 base and 9 bases respectively, with 7 bases between them. Germline V CDR1 and CDR2: MDHEN, SYDVKM. This chain's CDR3 is CASSLSVGQYF. CDR3 in DNA: TGTGCCAGCAGTTTATCGGTCGGGCAGTACTTC.

The chain recombines TRBV7-6 with TRBJ2-5, with a tentative D call TRBD1 (5 bases). Germline-derived CDR1 and CDR2 are SGHVS and FNYEAQ. The CDR3 extends over 14 amino acids. With 2 bases removed from V and 5 bases from J, the gap between germline ends came to 12 bases. In DNA, the CDR3 is TGTGCCAGCAGCTTACAAGGGGCTATGGAGACCCAGTACTTC. It translates to CASSLQGAMETQYF.

This clonotype was detected a few times. The V call is TRBV28, the J call TRBJ2-7; D remains unclear. Germline assignment: CDR1 MDHEN and CDR2 SYDVKM. The CDR3 covers 13 residues. Trimming left V 8 bases short and J 5 bases short, with 16 bases between. The CDR3: CASSLPARDEQYF. In nucleotides, the CDR3 is TGTGCCAGCTCACTACCGGCTAGGGACGAGCAGTACTTC. The entire variable domain, with the rest obtained from reference TRBV28 and TRBJ2-7, is as follows: DVKVTQSSRYLVKRTGEKVFLECVQDMDHENMFWYRQDPGLGLRLIYFSYDVKMKEKGDIPEGYSVSREKKERFSLILESASTNQTSMYLCASSLPARDEQYFGPGTRLTVT.

This clonotype appeared a few times. This chain connects TRBV5-4 to TRBJ1-1; D gene ambiguous. Germline assignment: CDR1 SGHNT and CDR2 YYREEE (reference sequence). The CDR3 is 15 amino acids. Trimming left V 1 base short and J 7 bases short, with 17 bases between. The CDR3 protein is CASSLMAPGLSEAFF. Here the CDR3 DNA reads TGTGCCAGCAGCTTGATGGCCCCAGGCCTAAGTGAAGCTTTCTTT.

In this sample, this clonotype turned up many times. One end of the junction fails to match germline, which may point to a read error. The chain is built from TRBV18 and TRBJ1-4; D call uncertain. Per the germline V gene, CDR1 is KGHSH and CDR2 is LQKENI. The CDR3 extends over 14 amino acids. The CDR3 sequence: CASSLATTPPHLLF. The CDR3 DNA reads TGTGCCAGCTCACTAGCAACAACCCCACCCCACCTCCTTTTT.

The J gene is TRBJ1-2, the V gene TRBV4-3, with 7 bases matching TRBD1. The CDR3 has 16 amino acids. Trimming removed 0 bases from V and 6 bases from J; junction bases left unmatched: 10. The germline V gene encodes CDR1 LGHNA and CDR2 YSLEER. CDR3 DNA: TGCGCCAGCAGCCAAGAGGCAGACAGGGCGGTGGATGGCTACACCTTC. It translates to CASSQEADRAVDGYTF.